The next 5 T cell receptor beta chains were all read from a single sample in a study of T cell responses to AZD1222 COVID-19 vaccine. Sequencing used immunoSEQ multiplex PCR; TCRdb keeps in-frame clones, though not all of them. Of more than 250,000 clones listed, over 90% are singletons. Sequenced here: peripheral blood, sampled on day 0 of AZD1222 vaccination. The receptors originated from an adult in good health.

V gene TRBV7-9 combines with J gene TRBJ1-2, with no clear D. Trimming shortened V by 1 base and J by 3 bases, and 9 bases separated the two germline ends. The CDR3 loop spans 14 amino acids. Germline CDR1 is SEHNR and CDR2 is FQNEAQ (reference sequence). The CDR3 is CASSLEPGDYGYTF. CDR3 nucleotide sequence: TGTGCCAGCAGCTTAGAACCAGGCGACTATGGCTACACCTTC.

The chain is built from TRBV24-1 and TRBJ1-5, with no clear D. Trimming pared 1 base from V and 7 bases from J, leaving 10 bases between. The CDR3 is made up of 14 amino acids. CDR1 is KGHDR, CDR2 SFDVKD, per germline. The CDR3 nucleotides read TGTGCCACCAGTGATTTTTCGGTTAGCCAGCCCCAGCATTTT. This sequence encodes CATSDFSVSQPQHF.

The CDR3 protein is CASSPRLAGGGYEQYF. For the CDR3, the DNA is TGTGCCAGCAGCCCCCGACTAGCGGGAGGCGGGTACGAGCAGTACTTC. V gene TRBV3-1 (or the pseudogene TRBV3-2) combines with J gene TRBJ2-7; 13 bases agree with TRBD2. Germline CDR1 and CDR2: LGHDT and YNNKEL (reference sequence). This CDR3 region has 16 residues. With 4 bases clipped from V and 4 bases from J, the junction kept 7 bases outside the gene matches.

The rearrangement links TRBV7-8 to TRBJ2-2, with 10 bases aligning to TRBD1. Germline lookup yields CDR1 SGHVS and CDR2 FQNEAQ. The V segment lost 5 bases and the J segment 5 bases; nucleotides outside the gene matches: 8. CDR3 length: 16 amino acids. The CDR3 nucleotides are TGTGCCAGCAGCAGTCGGGACAGGGGAAGGACCGGGGAGCTGTTTTTT. This translates into CASSSRDRGRTGELFF.

This rearrangement joins TRBV10-3 to TRBJ2-1; 9 positions agree with TRBD2. Losses at the gene ends were 3 bases for V and 5 bases for J; bases not matched to a gene: 5. Germline CDR1 reads ENHRY; CDR2 reads SYGVKD. The CDR3 totals 15 residues. Written as DNA, the CDR3 is TGTGCCATCAGTGACCGACTAGCGGATCACAATGAGCAGTTCTTC. This translates into CAISDRLADHNEQFF.